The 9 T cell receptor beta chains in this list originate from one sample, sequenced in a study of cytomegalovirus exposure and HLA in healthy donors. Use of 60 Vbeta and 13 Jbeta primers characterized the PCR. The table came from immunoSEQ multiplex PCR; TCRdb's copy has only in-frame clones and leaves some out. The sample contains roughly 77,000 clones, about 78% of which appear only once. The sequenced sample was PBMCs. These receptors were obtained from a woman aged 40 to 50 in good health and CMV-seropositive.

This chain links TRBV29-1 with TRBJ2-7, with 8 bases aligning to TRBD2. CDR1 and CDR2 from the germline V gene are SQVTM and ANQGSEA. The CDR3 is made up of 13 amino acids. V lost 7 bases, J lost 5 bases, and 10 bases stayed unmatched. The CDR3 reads CSARAGGRDEQYF. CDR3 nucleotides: TGCAGCGCCCGGGCGGGGGGTCGCGACGAGCAGTACTTC.

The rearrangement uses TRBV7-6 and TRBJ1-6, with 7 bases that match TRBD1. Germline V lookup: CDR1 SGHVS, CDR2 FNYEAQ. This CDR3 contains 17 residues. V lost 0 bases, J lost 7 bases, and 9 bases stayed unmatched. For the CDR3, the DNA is TGTGCCAGCAGCTTAGCCCCTCGACAGGGCTTGAATTCACCCCTCCACTTT. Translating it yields CASSLAPRQGLNSPLHF.

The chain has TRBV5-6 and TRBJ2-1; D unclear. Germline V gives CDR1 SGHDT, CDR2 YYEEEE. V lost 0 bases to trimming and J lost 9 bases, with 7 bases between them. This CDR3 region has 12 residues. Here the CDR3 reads CASSLDGSEQFF. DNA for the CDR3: TGTGCCAGCAGCTTGGACGGGTCTGAGCAGTTCTTC.

CDR3 in DNA: TGCAGCGCCGCGGGGGTAGCGGGGGGGAATGAGCAGTTCTTC. Protein: CSAAGVAGGNEQFF. The chain couples TRBV29-1 to TRBJ2-1, with TRBD2 matching over 11 bases. Losses at the gene ends were 7 bases for V and 7 bases for J; bases not matched to a gene: 9. There are 14 residues in the CDR3. Germline V CDR1 and CDR2: SQVTM, ANQGSEA.

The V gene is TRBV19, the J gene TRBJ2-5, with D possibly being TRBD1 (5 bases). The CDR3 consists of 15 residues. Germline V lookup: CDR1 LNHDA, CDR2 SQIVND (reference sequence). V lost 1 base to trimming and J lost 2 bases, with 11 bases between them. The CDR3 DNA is TGTGCCAGTAGTATAGGGTCAGGGTTGCAAGAGACCCAGTACTTC. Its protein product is CASSIGSGLQETQYF.

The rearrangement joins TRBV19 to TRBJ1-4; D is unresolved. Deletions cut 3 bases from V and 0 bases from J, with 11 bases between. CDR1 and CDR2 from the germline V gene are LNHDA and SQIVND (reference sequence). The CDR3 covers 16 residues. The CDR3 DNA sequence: TGTGCCAGTAGTATTGGGCAAGCAGCAACTAATGAAAAACTGTTTTTT. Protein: CASSIGQAATNEKLFF.

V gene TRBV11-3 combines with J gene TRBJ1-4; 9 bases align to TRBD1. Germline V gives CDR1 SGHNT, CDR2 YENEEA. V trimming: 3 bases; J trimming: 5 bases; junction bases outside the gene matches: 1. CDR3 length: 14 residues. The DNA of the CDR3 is TGTGCCAGCAGCTTGGGGACAGGGAATGAAAAACTGTTTTTT. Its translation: CASSLGTGNEKLFF.

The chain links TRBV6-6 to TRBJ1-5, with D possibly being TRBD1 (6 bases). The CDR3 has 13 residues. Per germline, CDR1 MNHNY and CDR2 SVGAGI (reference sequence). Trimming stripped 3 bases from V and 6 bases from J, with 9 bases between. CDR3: CASSYQGTQPQHF. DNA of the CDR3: TGTGCCAGCAGTTATCAGGGGACTCAGCCCCAGCATTTT.

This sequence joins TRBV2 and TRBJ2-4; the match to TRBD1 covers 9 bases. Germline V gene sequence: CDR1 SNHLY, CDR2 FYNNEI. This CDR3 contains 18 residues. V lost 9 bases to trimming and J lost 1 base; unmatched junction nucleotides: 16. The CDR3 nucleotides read TGTGCCAGGGAAGGGTCCGGGACAGGGTGTGTTGCCAAAAACATTCAGTACTTC. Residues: CAREGSGTGCVAKNIQYF.